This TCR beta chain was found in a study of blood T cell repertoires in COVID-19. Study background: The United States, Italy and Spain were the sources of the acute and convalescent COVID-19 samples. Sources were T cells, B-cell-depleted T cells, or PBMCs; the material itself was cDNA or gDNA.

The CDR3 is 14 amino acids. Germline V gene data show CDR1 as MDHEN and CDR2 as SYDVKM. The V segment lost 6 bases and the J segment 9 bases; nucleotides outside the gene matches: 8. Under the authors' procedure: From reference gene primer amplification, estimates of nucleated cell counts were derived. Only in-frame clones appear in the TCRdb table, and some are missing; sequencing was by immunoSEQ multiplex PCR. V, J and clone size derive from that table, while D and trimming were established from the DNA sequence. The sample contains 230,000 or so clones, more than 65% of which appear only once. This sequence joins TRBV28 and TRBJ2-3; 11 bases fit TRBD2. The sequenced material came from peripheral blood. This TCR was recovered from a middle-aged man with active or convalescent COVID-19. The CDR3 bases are TGTGCCAGCAGCCTTAGCGGGGGGGCTAGGACGCAGTATTTT. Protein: CASSLSGGARTQYF.